This T cell receptor (beta chain) was profiled in a study of T cell responses to AZD1222 COVID-19 vaccine. Regarding the study as a whole: Across the whole spike, CD4 TCRs peaked at regions 160-218 and 743-854. Females outnumbered males among donors, who were mostly white British; clonal diversity was possibly underestimated. Variant regions that are unmutated are reportedly the target of nearly half of spike-specific TCRs. Researchers took repertoire samples only after the peak T cell response had come.

Clones were read by immunoSEQ multiplex PCR, and TCRdb kept only the in-frame ones, dropping some. The table has approximately 68,000 clones, 88% seen once. On this clone itself: Its antigen is as yet unknown.

Trimming removed 6 bases from V and 3 bases from J; junction bases left unmatched: 4. CDR3 length equals 14 residues. Per germline, CDR1 MNHEY and CDR2 SVGAGI. The chain recombines TRBV6-5 with TRBJ2-7; 11 bases line up with TRBD2. The specimen comprised peripheral blood, sampled 28 days after the second dose of the MenACWY control vaccine. This TCR was recovered from an adult who received the MenACWY meningococcal vaccine as a control. The CDR3, as DNA: TGTGCCAGCAGAGGGACTAGCGGTAACTACGAGCAGTACTTC. As protein: CASRGTSGNYEQYF.